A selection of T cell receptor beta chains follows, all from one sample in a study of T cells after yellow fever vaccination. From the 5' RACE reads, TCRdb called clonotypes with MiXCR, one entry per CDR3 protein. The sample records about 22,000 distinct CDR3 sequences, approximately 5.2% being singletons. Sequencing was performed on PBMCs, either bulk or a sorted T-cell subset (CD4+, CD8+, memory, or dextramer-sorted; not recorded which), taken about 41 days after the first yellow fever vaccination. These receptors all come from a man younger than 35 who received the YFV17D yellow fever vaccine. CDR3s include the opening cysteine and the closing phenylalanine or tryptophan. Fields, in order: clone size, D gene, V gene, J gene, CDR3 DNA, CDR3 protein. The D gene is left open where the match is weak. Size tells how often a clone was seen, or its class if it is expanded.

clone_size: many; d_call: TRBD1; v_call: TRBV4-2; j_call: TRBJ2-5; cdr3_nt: TGTGCCAGCAGCACCGTTGGGCCAGGGGGCCAAGAGACCCAGTACTTC; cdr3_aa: CASSTVGPGGQETQYF
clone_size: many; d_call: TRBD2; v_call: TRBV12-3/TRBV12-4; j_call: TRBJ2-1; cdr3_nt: TGTGCCAGCAGCTTAACCAGCGGGGGAGGTGAGCAGTTCTTC; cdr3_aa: CASSLTSGGGEQFF
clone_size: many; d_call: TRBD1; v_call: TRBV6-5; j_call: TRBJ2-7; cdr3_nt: TGTGCCAGCAGTTACTCGGGGCCCCAGGGGGTTTACCACGAGCAGTACTTC; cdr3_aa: CASSYSGPQGVYHEQYF
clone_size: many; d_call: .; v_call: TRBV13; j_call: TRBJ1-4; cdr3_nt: TGTGCCAGCAGCCCCGGTGGGGAAAAACTGTTTTTT; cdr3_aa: CASSPGGEKLFF
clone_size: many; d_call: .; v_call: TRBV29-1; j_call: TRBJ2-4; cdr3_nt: TGCAGCGTTGAAGACCAGGGAACCAAAAACATTCAGTACTTC; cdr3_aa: CSVEDQGTKNIQYF
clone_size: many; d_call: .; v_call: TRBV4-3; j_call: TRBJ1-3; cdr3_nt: TGCGCCAGCAGCCAAAGCGGTCCAGGGTCGACGGGAAACACCATATATTTT; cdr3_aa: CASSQSGPGSTGNTIYF
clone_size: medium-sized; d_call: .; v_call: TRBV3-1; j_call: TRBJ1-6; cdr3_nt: TGTGCCAGCAGCCAAGATAGGGTAGGATCACCCCTCCACTTT; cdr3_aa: CASSQDRVGSPLHF
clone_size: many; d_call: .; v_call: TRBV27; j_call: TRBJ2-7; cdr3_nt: TGTGCCAGCAGTTCCCCTCTACAGGCCCGGGCTATGCAGTACTTC; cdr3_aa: CASSSPLQARAMQYF
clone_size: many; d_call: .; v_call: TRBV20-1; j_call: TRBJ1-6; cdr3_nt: TGCAGTGCTAGAGCAGGGAATTCACCCCTCCACTTT; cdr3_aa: CSARAGNSPLHF
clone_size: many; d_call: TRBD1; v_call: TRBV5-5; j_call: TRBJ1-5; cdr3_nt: TGTGCCAGCAGCGCCAGGACAGGGTGGGATCAGCCCCAGCATTTT; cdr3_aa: CASSARTGWDQPQHF
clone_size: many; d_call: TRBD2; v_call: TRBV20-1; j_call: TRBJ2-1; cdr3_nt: TGCAGTGCTCTACGACTAGCGGGGGGGCATGAGCAGTTCTTC; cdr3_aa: CSALRLAGGHEQFF
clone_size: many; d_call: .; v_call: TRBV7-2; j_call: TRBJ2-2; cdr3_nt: TGTGCCAGCAGCTTATACTCCACCGGGGAGCTGTTTTTT; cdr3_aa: CASSLYSTGELFF
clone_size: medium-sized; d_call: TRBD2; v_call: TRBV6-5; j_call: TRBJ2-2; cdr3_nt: TGTGCCAGCAGCCGACCTAGCGGGGGTCTCTCCGGGGAGCTGTTTTTT; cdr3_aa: CASSRPSGGLSGELFF
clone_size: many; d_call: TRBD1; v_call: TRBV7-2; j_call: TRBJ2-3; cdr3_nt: TGTGCCAGCAGCCTCAGACAGGGGACAGATACGCAGTATTTT; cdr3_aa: CASSLRQGTDTQYF
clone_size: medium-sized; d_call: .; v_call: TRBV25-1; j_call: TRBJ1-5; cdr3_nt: TGTGCCAGCAGTGAAACGAACAGTTGGAGCAATCAGCCCCAGCATTTT; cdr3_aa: CASSETNSWSNQPQHF
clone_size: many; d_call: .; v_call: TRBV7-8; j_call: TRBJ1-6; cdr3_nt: TGTGCCAGCAGCCCAACCGACACACCTAATTCACCCCTCCACTTT; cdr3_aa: CASSPTDTPNSPLHF
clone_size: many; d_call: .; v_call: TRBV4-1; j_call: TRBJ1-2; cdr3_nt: TGCGCCAGCAGCCACCAGGACAGCCCCTACTATGGCTACACCTTC; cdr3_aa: CASSHQDSPYYGYTF